These 24 T cell receptor beta chains were all obtained from the same sample, sequenced in a study of regulatory T cells in long-lasting Graves disease. In building TCR beta libraries, iRepertoire HTBI primers were used together with Arm-PCR of CDR3 regions. TCRdb re-derived calls from the multiplex PCR reads in MiXCR, one entry per CDR3 protein. There are about 470,000 distinct CDR3 sequences in the sample; 20% to 25% occur only once, and 7% to 9% lies in the top ten. Specified time point: persistent/refractory GD, antithyroid drugs over 5 years with positive TRAb. Construction of the TCR library relied on RNA isolated from PBMCs. The sample here was peripheral blood mononuclear cells (PBMCs), taken when the disease was refractory, from a patient treated with antithyroid drugs. The receptors derive from a female donor with Graves disease.

Only one count was recorded for this clonotype. A much larger clone lies a single base off, so this may be a read error. The CDR3: CASSEALWSSGPGEPFF. The CDR3 region has the DNA TGTGCCAGCAGTGAAGCGTTATGGTCTAGCGGGCCCGGGGAGCCGTTTTTT. The V and J genes are TRBV2 and TRBJ2-2, with 8 bases aligning to TRBD2. The CDR3 runs to 17 residues. The germline V gene encodes CDR1 SNHLY and CDR2 FYNNEI.

This clonotype was counted many times. The chain links TRBV5-1 to TRBJ1-4; maybe TRBD1 (6 bases). This CDR3 contains 14 residues. The V and J ends lost 5 bases and 8 bases respectively, with 16 bases between them. Germline values: CDR1 SGHRS, CDR2 YFSETQ. CDR3 region: CASSSGQIGEKLFF. The CDR3 nucleotides are TGCGCCAGCAGTTCAGGACAGATAGGGGAAAAACTGTTTTTT. The variable domain in full, with the rest retrieved from reference TRBV5-1 and TRBJ1-4, is KAGVTQTPRYLIKTRGQQVTLSCSPISGHRSVSWYQQTPGQGLQFLFEYFSETQRNKGNFPGRFSGRQFSNSRSEMNVSTLELGDSALYLCASSSGQIGEKLFFGSGTQLSVL.

This clonotype came up a few times. A read error may produce the germline difference seen at one junction end. V usage is TRBV20-1 and J usage is TRBJ2-2, with D possibly being TRBD2 (6 bases). Germline-derived CDR1 and CDR2 are DFQATT and SNEGSKA (reference sequence). The CDR3 loop spans 13 amino acids. In DNA form, the CDR3 reads TGCAGTGCTAGCTCGGTCCAAACCGGGGGGCTGTTTTTT. Its protein product is CSASSVQTGGLFF.

This clonotype was counted ten times or more. The chain links TRBV28 to TRBJ1-2, with D possibly being TRBD1 (6 bases). Germline CDR1 and CDR2: MDHEN and SYDVKM. V lost 3 bases and J lost 8, with 19 bases in between. The CDR3 totals 15 residues. For the CDR3, the DNA is TGTGCCAGCAGTTTTGGAACGAGGGGGAAAGAGGGCTACACCTTC. Amino acid sequence: CASSFGTRGKEGYTF.

This clonotype showed up just once. The chain has TRBV27 and TRBJ2-1; TRBD2 matches at 14 bases. The CDR3 consists of 15 residues. The junction had 4 bases not matched to a gene; V was cut back by 4 bases and J by 8 bases. CDR1 and CDR2 (germline): MNHEY, SMNVEV (reference sequence). CDR3 DNA sequence: TGTGCCAGCAGTTCGGGGACTAGCGGGAGCGATGAGCAGTTCTTC. It translates to CASSSGTSGSDEQFF.

This clonotype was seen a handful of times. The chain combines TRBV4-2 with TRBJ2-5; D remains ambiguous. CDR3 length: 13 amino acids. The V end lost 5 bases, the J end lost 2 bases, and 9 bases lay between the germline ends. The germline CDR1 and CDR2 sequences are LGHNA and YNFKEQ. CDR3 in amino acids: CASSETVQETQYF. The CDR3 nucleotides are TGTGCCAGCAGCGAGACCGTTCAAGAGACCCAGTACTTC.

This clonotype was seen only a few times. A much larger clonotype is one base distant, so this may be a read error. The rearrangement uses TRBV7-9 and TRBJ1-2, with no clear D. Germline CDR1 reads SEHNR; CDR2 reads FQNEAQ (reference sequence). The CDR3 loop spans 10 amino acids. V lost 5 bases to trimming and J lost 5 bases, with 3 bases between them. Written as DNA, the CDR3 is TGTGCCAGCAGCGAATATGGCTACACCTTC. It specifies CASSEYGYTF.

A note on this clonotype: A much larger clone differs by one base, so this may be a read error. This rearrangement joins TRBV24-1 to TRBJ1-1; TRBD1 might be the D (5 bases). This CDR3 has 12 amino acids. The germline V gene encodes CDR1 KGHDR and CDR2 SFDVKD. In DNA, the CDR3 is TGTGTCACCAGCCAGGGAGGGACTGAAGCTTTCTTT. This gives the protein CVTSQGGTEAFF.

This clonotype came up many times. This chain joins TRBV6-2 or TRBV6-3 and TRBJ1-1; D ambiguous. This CDR3 contains 12 residues. CDR1 and CDR2 from the germline V gene are MNHEY and SVGEGT. V was shortened by 6 bases and J by 8 bases, with 13 bases between the two germline ends. The CDR3 nucleotides are TGTGCCAGCAGCGACCCTGGGAGAGAAGCTTTCTTT. Translated: CASSDPGREAFF.

The CDR3 sequence: CSASPLTSSGANVLTF. Here the CDR3 DNA reads TGCAGTGCTAGTCCCCTGACTAGCTCTGGGGCCAACGTCCTGACTTTC. The gene calls are TRBV20-1 and TRBJ2-6, with a weak D call TRBD2 (6 bases). The V gene's germline CDR1 is DFQATT and CDR2 SNEGSKA (reference sequence). Trimming took off 3 bases at V and 0 bases at J, with 12 bases between the two ends. The CDR3 is 16 residues long.

The CDR3 DNA reads TGCAGCCTGGACTCCCTCGACAGGGGGAACTATGGCTACACCTTC. Translation: CSLDSLDRGNYGYTF. The rearrangement uses TRBV20-1 and TRBJ1-2, with 9 bases identical to TRBD1. Germline V lookup: CDR1 DFQATT, CDR2 SNEGSKA (reference sequence). CDR3 length equals 15 residues.

J is TRBJ1-5 and V is TRBV7-2; D gene unclear. The germline CDR1 and CDR2 sequences are SGHTA and FQGNSA. The V gene lost 5 bases and the J gene lost 1 base, with 12 bases spanning the gap. The CDR3 has 15 amino acids. CDR3 bases: TGTGCCAGCAGCACCTCTCGACAAAGCAATCAGCCCCAGCATTTT. It encodes CASSTSRQSNQPQHF. The whole variable domain, remainder taken from reference TRBV7-2 and TRBJ1-5, is GAGVSQSPSNKVTEKGKDVELRCDPISGHTALYWYRQSLGQGLEFLIYFQGNSAPDKSGLPSDRFSAERTGGSVSTLTIQRTQQEDSAVYLCASSTSRQSNQPQHFGDGTRLSIL.

Many counts were recorded for this clonotype. The V call is TRBV28, the J call TRBJ2-2; tentatively, D is TRBD2 (5 bases). The CDR3 runs 15 residues. From germline, CDR1 is MDHEN and CDR2 SYDVKM. V was cut by 3 bases and J by 0 bases, with 8 bases left in between. CDR3 bases: TGTGCCAGCAGTTTGGTTAGCGCGAACACCGGGGAGCTGTTTTTT. Translated: CASSLVSANTGELFF. The full variable domain, its missing parts supplied by reference TRBV28 and TRBJ2-2, is DVKVTQSSRYLVKRTGEKVFLECVQDMDHENMFWYRQDPGLGLRLIYFSYDVKMKEKGDIPEGYSVSREKKERFSLILESASTNQTSMYLCASSLVSANTGELFFGEGSRLTVL.

V is TRBV7-3 and J is TRBJ2-7, with 8 bases aligning to TRBD2. Germline-derived CDR1 and CDR2 are SGHTA and FQGTGA. The CDR3 consists of 15 residues. V was clipped by 6 bases and J by 5 bases; unmatched bases: 12. CDR3 loop: CASRLGEAGAHEQYF. Written as DNA, the CDR3 is TGTGCCAGCAGGTTGGGGGAAGCGGGAGCCCACGAGCAGTACTTC.

Regarding this clonotype: A much larger clone is a single base away; this may be a read error. The chain carries TRBV6-1 and TRBJ1-5, with 7 bases aligning to TRBD1. This CDR3 spans 15 amino acids. Germline CDR1 is MNHNS and CDR2 is SASEGT. CDR3 sequence: CAGSHGQVLGQPQHF. CDR3 nucleotide sequence: TGTGCCGGCAGCCACGGACAGGTCTTGGGACAGCCCCAGCATTTT.

This clonotype was observed at least ten times. The chain joins TRBV29-1 to TRBJ2-5; 7 nucleotides match TRBD2. Losses at the gene ends were 2 bases for V and 5 bases for J; bases not matched to a gene: 5. This CDR3 has 13 amino acids. Per the germline V gene, CDR1 is SQVTM and CDR2 is ANQGSEA. CDR3 sequence reads: CSVELAGEETQYF. The CDR3 nucleotides read TGCAGCGTTGAACTGGCGGGAGAGGAGACCCAGTACTTC. Together with reference TRBV29-1 and TRBJ2-5, the CDR3 gives the full variable domain: SAVISQKPSRDICQRGTSLTIQCQVDSQVTMMFWYRQQPGQSLTLIATANQGSEATYESGFVIDKFPISRPNLTFSTLTVSNMSPEDSSIYLCSVELAGEETQYFGPGTRLLVL.

V is TRBV11-3 and J is TRBJ2-4; D is ambiguous. CDR1 SGHNT and CDR2 YENEEA come from the germline V gene. V gave up 0 bases and J gave up 13 bases, with 13 bases separating them. CDR3 length: 13 amino acids. CDR3 protein: CASSLEIMEPQYF. CDR3 DNA sequence: TGTGCCAGCAGCTTAGAAATCATGGAACCCCAGTACTTC.

CDR3 protein: CSAHPVTGGVHSNQPQHF. The CDR3 DNA reads as TGCAGCGCGCACCCGGTGACAGGGGGCGTACATAGCAATCAGCCCCAGCATTTT. J is TRBJ1-5 and V is TRBV29-1; TRBD1 matches 10 bases. The CDR3 contains 18 residues. V lost 7 bases, J lost 0 bases, and 15 bases stayed unmatched. Germline V gene lookup returns CDR1 SQVTM and CDR2 ANQGSEA.

The sample holds a few counts of this clonotype. CDR3 DNA sequence: TGCGCCAGCAGCCAAGACGCACCGGGCCCCTACGAGCAGTACTTC. Residues: CASSQDAPGPYEQYF. The chain combines TRBV4-1 with TRBJ2-7; D is uncertain. Looked up from germline, CDR1 is MGHRA and CDR2 is YSYEKL. The CDR3 runs 15 residues. Trimming cost V 0 bases and J 2 bases, with 11 bases left between them.

About this clonotype: A much larger clone lies a single base off, so this may be a read error. J is TRBJ1-1 and V is TRBV29-1; unclear D gene. This CDR3 region has 12 residues. In germline, CDR1 is SQVTM, CDR2 ANQGSEA. For the CDR3, the DNA is TGCAGCGTTGAAATCGCCGGGTTTGAAGCTTCCTTT. Its translation is CSVEIAGFEASF.

The chain carries TRBV19 and TRBJ1-1, with 8 bases aligning to TRBD1. This CDR3 contains 14 residues. Germline CDR1 LNHDA, CDR2 SQIVND (reference sequence). Trimming took 9 bases from V and 4 from J; bases not matched to a gene: 10. In DNA, the CDR3 is TGTGCCAGCCAAATGACAGGGGTGGGCACTGAAGCTTTCTTT. It yields the protein CASQMTGVGTEAFF.

This clonotype was found many times. The genes are TRBV12-3 or TRBV12-4 and TRBJ2-7, with TRBD2 matching over 7 bases. The CDR3 covers 15 residues. V was pared by 6 bases and J by 3 bases, with 11 bases of the junction left unmatched. CDR3 amino acids: CASSNTLSGGYEQYF. For the CDR3, the DNA is TGTGCCAGCAGCAATACTCTGTCGGGAGGCTACGAGCAGTACTTC.

This clonotype was counted only a few times. J is TRBJ2-5 and V is TRBV19; D could derive from TRBD1 or TRBD2 (5 bases each). The CDR3 is 16 residues long. In germline, CDR1 is LNHDA, CDR2 SQIVND (reference sequence). The CDR3 bases are TGTGCACGACATCGTTCACCGGGACGCCAACAAGAGACCCAGTACTTC. Translating gives CARHRSPGRQQETQYF.

Ten or more counts support this clonotype. The chain links TRBV28 to TRBJ2-2; 11 nucleotides align to TRBD1. With 10 bases clipped from V and 7 bases from J, the junction kept 5 bases outside the gene matches. Germline V CDR1 and CDR2: MDHEN, SYDVKM. The CDR3 totals 13 residues. This CDR3 reads CATGQGAIGELFF. CDR3 sequence (DNA): TGTGCCACAGGACAGGGGGCTATCGGGGAGCTGTTTTTT.